Presented here are 14 T cell receptor beta chains from one specimen sequenced in a study of cytomegalovirus exposure and HLA in healthy donors. TCRdb keeps only in-frame clones here, not all; method: immunoSEQ multiplex PCR. The table lists roughly 280,000 clones, approximately 83% of them singletons. The specimen was PBMCs. These TCRs come from a young woman in good health and CMV-seronegative.

This clone was picked up a small number of times. The CDR3 nucleotides read TGTGCCAGCAGCACCTCTCCGAGAGCGAGGGCCAGTGAGCAGTTCTTC. As protein: CASSTSPRARASEQFF. The V and J genes are TRBV7-6 and TRBJ2-1; tentatively, D is TRBD2 (5 bases). The V and J ends lost 5 bases and 9 bases respectively, with 23 bases between them. Germline V gives CDR1 SGHVS, CDR2 FNYEAQ. This CDR3 has 16 amino acids.

This clone occurred once. The rearrangement joins TRBV18 to TRBJ2-3, with TRBD1 as a possible D gene (5 bases). Germline-derived CDR1 and CDR2 are KGHSH and LQKENI. CDR3 size: 14 residues. The germline V and J ends were trimmed by 3 bases and 2 bases, with 9 bases remaining between them. Here the CDR3 DNA reads TGTGCCAGCTCACCTCTGGGGCCCACAGATACGCAGTATTTT. Protein product: CASSPLGPTDTQYF.

The gene calls are TRBV4-2 and TRBJ2-1; TRBD2 matches at 9 bases. The CDR3 contains 18 residues. The germline CDR1 and CDR2 sequences are LGHNA and YNFKEQ. V shed 1 base, J shed 4 bases, and the junction held 11 bases outside the gene matches. The CDR3 region is CASSQAGGGRGSYNEQFF. The CDR3 DNA reads TGTGCCAGCAGCCAAGCCGGAGGCGGGAGGGGATCTTACAATGAGCAGTTCTTC.

The chain couples TRBV7-8 to TRBJ2-7, with no clear D. Germline loops: CDR1 SGHVS, CDR2 FQNEAQ. Trimming removed 4 bases at V and 4 bases at J, with 8 bases between. The CDR3 totals 12 residues. The CDR3, as DNA: TGTGCCAGCAGCTATCCCCTATACGAGCAGTACTTC. This gives the protein CASSYPLYEQYF.

This chain uses TRBV29-1 with TRBJ2-1; 7 positions match TRBD1. Trimming at V came to 8 bases and at J to 8 bases, leaving 9 bases not matched to a gene. CDR1 and CDR2 from the germline V gene are SQVTM and ANQGSEA. This CDR3 spans 12 amino acids. DNA for the CDR3: TGCAGCTTCAGGGTAGGGGGCGATGAGCAGTTCTTC. Protein sequence: CSFRVGGDEQFF.

The chain carries TRBV7-9 and TRBJ2-7; tentative D call: TRBD2 (6 bases). The CDR3 length is 14 residues. The germline V gene encodes CDR1 SEHNR and CDR2 FQNEAQ (reference sequence). V lost 2 bases, J lost 3 bases, and 11 bases lay in between. The CDR3 protein is CASSLSLAVYEQYF. CDR3 nucleotide sequence: TGTGCCAGCAGCTTAAGTTTAGCGGTCTACGAGCAGTACTTC. Combining the CDR3 with reference TRBV7-9 and TRBJ2-7 gives the whole variable domain DTGVSQNPRHKITKRGQNVTFRCDPISEHNRLYWYRQTLGQGPEFLTYFQNEAQLEKSRLLSDRFSAERPKGSFSTLEIQRTEQGDSAMYLCASSLSLAVYEQYFGPGTRLTVT.

The genes are TRBV7-9 and TRBJ1-1; D uncertain. Per the germline V gene, CDR1 is SEHNR and CDR2 is FQNEAQ (reference sequence). The CDR3 covers 12 residues. V lost 8 bases and J lost 4, with 11 bases in between. Here the CDR3 reads CASRREATEAFF. CDR3 in DNA: TGTGCCAGCCGGAGGGAAGCCACTGAAGCTTTCTTT. Filled out from reference TRBV7-9 and TRBJ1-1, the complete variable domain reads DTGVSQNPRHKITKRGQNVTFRCDPISEHNRLYWYRQTLGQGPEFLTYFQNEAQLEKSRLLSDRFSAERPKGSFSTLEIQRTEQGDSAMYLCASRREATEAFFGQGTRLTVV.

This sequence joins TRBV6-5 and TRBJ1-2; 8 positions agree with TRBD1. V trimming: 4 bases; J trimming: 4 bases; junction bases outside the gene matches: 8. The CDR3 sequence is 15 residues long. Germline V gene lookup returns CDR1 MNHEY and CDR2 SVGAGI. CDR3 sequence reads: CASSSSRTGIYGYTF. CDR3 bases: TGTGCCAGCAGTTCCTCCCGGACAGGGATCTATGGCTACACCTTC.

The V gene is TRBV9, the J gene TRBJ1-2; tentatively, D is TRBD1 (6 bases). V was clipped by 0 bases and J by 9 bases, with 15 bases between them. The CDR3 extends over 14 amino acids. Germline loops: CDR1 SGDLS, CDR2 YYNGEE. In DNA form, the CDR3 reads TGTGCCAGCAGCGTAGAGGGGGACCGAGGGAGCTACACCTTC. It is translated as CASSVEGDRGSYTF.

V gene TRBV5-1 combines with J gene TRBJ1-5; D remains unclear. V lost 4 bases to trimming and J lost 2 bases, with 13 bases between them. The CDR3 has 15 residues. Germline values: CDR1 SGHRS, CDR2 YFSETQ. The CDR3 DNA reads TGCGCCAGCAGCCTCGGGAGGATTGGCAATCAGCCCCAGCATTTT. It yields the protein CASSLGRIGNQPQHF.

Only a few counts were recorded for this clone. The chain carries TRBV7-9 and TRBJ1-2; tentatively, D is TRBD1 (6 bases). Trimming removed 4 bases from V and 8 bases from J, with 20 bases in between. The CDR3 is 15 residues long. Germline V gives CDR1 SEHNR, CDR2 FQNEAQ (reference sequence). The CDR3 loop reads CASSSAGTSERGYTF. CDR3 bases: TGTGCCAGCAGCTCCGCCGGGACATCCGAGCGGGGCTACACCTTC.

The rearrangement uses TRBV27 and TRBJ2-5; 7 bases fit TRBD1. This CDR3 contains 14 residues. In germline, CDR1 is MNHEY, CDR2 SMNVEV (reference sequence). V lost 4 bases, J lost 4 bases, and 6 bases stayed unmatched. The DNA for the CDR3 is TGTGCCAGCAGTTCCCGGACAGGCGGAGAGACCCAGTACTTC. Protein: CASSSRTGGETQYF.

The gene calls are TRBV28 and TRBJ2-2; possible D gene TRBD1, 5 bases. Per the germline V gene, CDR1 is MDHEN and CDR2 is SYDVKM. V was pared by 3 bases and J by 6 bases, with 11 bases between. The CDR3 loop spans 14 amino acids. This CDR3 reads CASSFWGRAGELFF. The DNA for the CDR3 is TGTGCCAGCAGTTTCTGGGGCAGGGCCGGGGAGCTGTTTTTT.

The chain combines TRBV30 with TRBJ1-2; TRBD1 might be the D (6 bases). The CDR3 has 15 amino acids. Looked up from germline, CDR1 is GTSNPN and CDR2 is SVGIG (reference sequence). Between the trimmed V and J ends, which lost 5 bases and 4 bases, there was a span of 20 bases. The CDR3 DNA is TGTGCCTGGGGGGCTCACACAACAGGGAGCTATGGCTACACCTTC. It encodes CAWGAHTTGSYGYTF.